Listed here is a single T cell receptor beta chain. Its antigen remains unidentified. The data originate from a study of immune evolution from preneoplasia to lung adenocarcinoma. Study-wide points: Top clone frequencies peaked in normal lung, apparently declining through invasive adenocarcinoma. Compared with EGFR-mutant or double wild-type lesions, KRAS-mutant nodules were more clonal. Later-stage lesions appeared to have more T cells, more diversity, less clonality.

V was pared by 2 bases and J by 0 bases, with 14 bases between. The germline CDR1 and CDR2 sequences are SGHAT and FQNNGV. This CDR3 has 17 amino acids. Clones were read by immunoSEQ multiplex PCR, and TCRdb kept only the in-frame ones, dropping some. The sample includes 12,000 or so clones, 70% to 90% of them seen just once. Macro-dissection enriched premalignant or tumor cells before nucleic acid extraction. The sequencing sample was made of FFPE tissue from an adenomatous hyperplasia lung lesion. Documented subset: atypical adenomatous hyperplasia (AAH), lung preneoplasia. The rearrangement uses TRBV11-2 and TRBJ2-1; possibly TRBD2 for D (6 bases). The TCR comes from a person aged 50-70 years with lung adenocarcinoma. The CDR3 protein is CASSLQPGTSSYNEQFF. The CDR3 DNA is TGTGCCAGCAGCTTACAACCAGGGACTTCCTCCTACAATGAGCAGTTCTTC.